This TCR beta chain was captured in a study of T cell responses to AZD1222 COVID-19 vaccine. Study-wide results and caveats: Baseline seropositives among AZD1222 recipients totaled only five or six. It was only after the peak T cell response that any repertoires were sampled. Donors skewed white British and female; clonal diversity was possibly underestimated. CD4 TCRs covered the whole spike, strongest at regions 160-218 and 743-854.

Concerning this clone: Its specificity is not known.

Repertoires were generated with immunoSEQ multiplex PCR, while TCRdb's copy carries only in-frame clones and drops some. Counted here are about 120,000 clones, about 90% occurring once; the ten biggest clones make up roughly 4.4%. J lost 2 bases, V lost 8 bases, and 5 bases had no gene match. Germline V lookup: CDR1 MDHEN, CDR2 SYDVKM. This CDR3 is 15 amino acids long. The chain uses TRBV28 and TRBJ2-1, with TRBD2 matching over 11 bases. The source material was peripheral blood, sampled on day 0 of MenACWY control vaccination. The source of this sequence is an adult in good health. CDR3 residues: CASRKGLAAYNEQFF. CDR3 sequence (DNA): TGTGCCAGCCGAAAGGGACTAGCGGCCTACAATGAGCAGTTCTTC.